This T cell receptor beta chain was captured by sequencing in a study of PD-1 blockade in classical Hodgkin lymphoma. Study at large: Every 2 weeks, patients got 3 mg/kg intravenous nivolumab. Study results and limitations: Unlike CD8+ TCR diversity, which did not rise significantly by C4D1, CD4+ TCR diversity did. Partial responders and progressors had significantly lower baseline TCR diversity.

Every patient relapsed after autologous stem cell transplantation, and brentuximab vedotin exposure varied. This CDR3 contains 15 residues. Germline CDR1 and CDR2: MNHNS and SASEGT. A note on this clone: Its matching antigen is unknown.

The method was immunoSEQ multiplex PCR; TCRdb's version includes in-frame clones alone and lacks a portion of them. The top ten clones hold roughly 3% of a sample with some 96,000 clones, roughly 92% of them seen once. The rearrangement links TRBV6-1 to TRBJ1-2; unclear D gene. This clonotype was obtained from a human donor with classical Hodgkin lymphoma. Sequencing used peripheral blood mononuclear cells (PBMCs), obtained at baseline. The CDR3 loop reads CASLTRGGLEYGYTF. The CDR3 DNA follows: TGTGCTTCACTTACTCGGGGAGGGTTGGAGTATGGCTACACCTTC.